One sample yielded the 4 T cell receptor beta chains listed below, sequenced in a study of blood T cell repertoires in COVID-19. Repertoires were generated with immunoSEQ multiplex PCR, while TCRdb's copy carries only in-frame clones and drops some. The repertoire holds 150,000 to 200,000 clones, 75% to 90% seen once, with 10% to 11% in the top ten. Material for sequencing was peripheral blood. Receptors originate from a human donor with active or convalescent COVID-19. The donor label of this sample is uncertain.

The chain couples TRBV5-1 to TRBJ2-1; a possible D gene is TRBD2 (6 bases). Germline assignment: CDR1 SGHRS and CDR2 YFSETQ. This CDR3 contains 19 residues. The V end lost 0 bases, the J end lost 0 bases, and 19 bases lay between the germline ends. The CDR3 DNA sequence: TGCGCCAGCAGCTTGGAGGTAGGAAGCGGGTCCCTCTCCTACAATGAGCAGTTCTTC. Amino acids: CASSLEVGSGSLSYNEQFF.

The rearrangement joins TRBV7-2 to TRBJ2-1, with 7 bases identical to TRBD1. V shed 4 bases and J 4 bases; nucleotides not matched to a gene: 7. From germline, CDR1 is SGHTA and CDR2 FQGNSA. The CDR3 is made up of 15 amino acids. The CDR3 protein is CASSSTGQPYNEQFF. The CDR3 nucleotides read TGTGCCAGCAGCTCAACGGGACAGCCTTACAATGAGCAGTTCTTC.

The gene calls are TRBV6-6 and TRBJ2-1; 10 nucleotides align to TRBD2. This CDR3 is built from 16 residues. Germline V lookup: CDR1 MNHNY, CDR2 SVGAGI (reference sequence). The trim removed 7 bases at V and 7 bases at J, leaving 13 bases unmatched. The CDR3 loop is CASKPSGRRGRNEQFF. Written as DNA, the CDR3 is TGTGCCAGCAAGCCTAGCGGGAGAAGAGGGAGGAATGAGCAGTTCTTC.

The chain joins TRBV10-3 to TRBJ2-3, with 7 bases lining up with TRBD1. J was trimmed by 4 bases and V by 7 bases; bases with no gene match: 8. This CDR3 is built from 14 residues. Germline-derived CDR1 and CDR2 are ENHRY and SYGVKD. Written as DNA, the CDR3 is TGTGCCATCACTAGACAGGGATTCGCAGATACGCAGTATTTT. This sequence encodes CAITRQGFADTQYF.